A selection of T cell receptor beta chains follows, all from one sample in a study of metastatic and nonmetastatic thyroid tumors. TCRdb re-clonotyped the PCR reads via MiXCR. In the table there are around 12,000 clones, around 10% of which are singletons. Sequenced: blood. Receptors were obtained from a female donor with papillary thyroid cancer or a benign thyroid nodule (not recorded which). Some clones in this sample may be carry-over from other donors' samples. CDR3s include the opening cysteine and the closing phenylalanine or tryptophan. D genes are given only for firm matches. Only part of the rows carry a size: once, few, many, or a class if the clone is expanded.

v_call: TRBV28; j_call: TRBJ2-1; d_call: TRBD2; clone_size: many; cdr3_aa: CASSFLTSGSGYNEQFF; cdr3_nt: TGTGCCAGCAGTTTCCTGACTAGCGGGAGTGGATACAATGAGCAGTTCTTC
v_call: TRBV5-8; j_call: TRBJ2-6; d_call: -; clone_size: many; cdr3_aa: CASSLAISGANVLTF; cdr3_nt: TGTGCCAGCAGCTTAGCAATATCTGGGGCCAACGTCCTGACTTTC
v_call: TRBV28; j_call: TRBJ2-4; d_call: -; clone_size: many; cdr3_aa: CASSPHRAHKNIQYF; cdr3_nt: TGTGCCAGCAGTCCCCACAGGGCTCACAAAAACATTCAGTACTTC
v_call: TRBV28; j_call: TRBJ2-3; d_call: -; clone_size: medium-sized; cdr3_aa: CASSRVDRTDTQYF; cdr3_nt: TGTGCCAGCAGCCGGGTGGACCGCACAGATACGCAGTATTTT
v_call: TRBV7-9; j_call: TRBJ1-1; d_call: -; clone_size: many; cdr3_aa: CASSLSQAAEAFF; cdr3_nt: TGTGCCAGCAGCTTGTCCCAAGCGGCTGAAGCTTTCTTT
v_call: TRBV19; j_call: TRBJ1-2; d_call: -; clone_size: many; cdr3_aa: CASSISRVDGYTF; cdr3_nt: TGTGCCAGTAGTATCAGCAGGGTGGATGGCTACACCTTC
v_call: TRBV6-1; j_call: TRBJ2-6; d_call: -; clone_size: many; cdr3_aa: CASCDLALEGWDGANVLTF; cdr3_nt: TGTGCCAGCTGTGATCTCGCGTTGGAGGGGTGGGATGGGGCCAACGTCCTGACTTTC
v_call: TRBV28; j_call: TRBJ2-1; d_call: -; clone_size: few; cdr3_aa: CASTPGGGPPDEQFF; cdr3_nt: TGTGCCAGCACTCCCGGGGGCGGGCCTCCCGATGAGCAGTTCTTC
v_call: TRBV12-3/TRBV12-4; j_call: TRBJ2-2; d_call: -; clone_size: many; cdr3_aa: CASSFSPGRNTGELFF; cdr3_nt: TGTGCCAGCAGTTTCTCGCCGGGGCGTAACACCGGGGAGCTGTTTTTT
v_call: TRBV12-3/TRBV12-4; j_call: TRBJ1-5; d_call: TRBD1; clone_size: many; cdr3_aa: CASSLAGTGLNQPQHF; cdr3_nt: TGTGCCAGCAGTTTAGCGGGGACAGGCCTCAATCAGCCCCAGCATTTT
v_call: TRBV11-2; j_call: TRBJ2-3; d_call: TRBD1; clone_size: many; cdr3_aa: CASSLEPGQGSRTQYF; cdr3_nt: TGTGCCAGCAGCTTAGAACCGGGACAGGGGAGCCGTACGCAGTATTTT
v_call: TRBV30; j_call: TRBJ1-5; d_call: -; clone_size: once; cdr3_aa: CAWSGGSGETRQPQHF; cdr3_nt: TGTGCCTGGAGTGGGGGAAGCGGGGAAACCAGGCAGCCCCAGCATTTT
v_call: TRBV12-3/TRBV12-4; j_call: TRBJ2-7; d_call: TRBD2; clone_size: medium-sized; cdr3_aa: CASRPSGTYEQYF; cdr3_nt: TGTGCCAGCAGGCCTAGCGGCACCTACGAGCAGTACTTC
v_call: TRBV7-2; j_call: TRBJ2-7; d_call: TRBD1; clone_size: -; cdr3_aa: CASSPLGTGADEQYF; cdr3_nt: TGTGCCAGCAGCCCGCTTGGGACAGGGGCCGACGAGCAGTACTTC
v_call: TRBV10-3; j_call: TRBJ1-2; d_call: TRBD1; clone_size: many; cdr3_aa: CATKGTGANYGYTF; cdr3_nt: TGTGCCACCAAGGGAACAGGGGCGAACTATGGCTACACCTTC
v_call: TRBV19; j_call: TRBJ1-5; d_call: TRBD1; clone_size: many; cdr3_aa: CASDTGTGVQPQHF; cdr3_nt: TGTGCCAGTGATACCGGGACAGGGGTTCAGCCCCAGCATTTT
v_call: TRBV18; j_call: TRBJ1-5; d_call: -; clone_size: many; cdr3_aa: CASSAGTPDQPQHF; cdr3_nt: TGTGCCAGCTCAGCCGGGACACCTGATCAGCCCCAGCATTTT
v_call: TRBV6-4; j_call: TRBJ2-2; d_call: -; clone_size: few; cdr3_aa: CASKYQGRGTGELFF; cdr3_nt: TGTGCCAGCAAGTATCAGGGGCGAGGCACCGGGGAGCTGTTTTTT
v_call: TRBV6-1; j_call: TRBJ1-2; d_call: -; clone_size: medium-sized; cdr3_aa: CASSEAGTQNYGYTF; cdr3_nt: TGTGCCAGCAGTGAAGCAGGGACACAAAACTATGGCTACACCTTC
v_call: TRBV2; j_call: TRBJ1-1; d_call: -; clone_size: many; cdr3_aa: CASSAQSEEAFF; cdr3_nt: TGTGCCAGCAGTGCCCAGAGTGAAGAAGCTTTCTTT
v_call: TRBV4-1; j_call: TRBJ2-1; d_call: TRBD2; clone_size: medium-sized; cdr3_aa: CASSQDPNMASGVFNEQFF; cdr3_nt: TGCGCCAGCAGCCAAGACCCGAATATGGCTAGCGGGGTATTTAATGAGCAGTTCTTC
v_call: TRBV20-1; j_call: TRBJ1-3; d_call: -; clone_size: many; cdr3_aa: CSARHGGTIYF; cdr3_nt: TGCAGTGCTAGACACGGGGGCACCATATATTTT
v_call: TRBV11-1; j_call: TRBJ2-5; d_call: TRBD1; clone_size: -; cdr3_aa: CASTSLQGLQETQYF; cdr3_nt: TGTGCCAGCACCTCACTACAGGGGTTACAAGAGACCCAGTACTTC
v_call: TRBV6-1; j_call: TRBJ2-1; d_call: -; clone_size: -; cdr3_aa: CASRDAEAHNEQFF; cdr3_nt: TGTGCCAGCAGGGACGCTGAAGCCCACAATGAGCAGTTCTTC
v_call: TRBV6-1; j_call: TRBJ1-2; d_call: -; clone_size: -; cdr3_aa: CASSPRTWSANYGYTF; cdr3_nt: TGTGCCAGCAGTCCCCGGACATGGTCAGCTAACTATGGCTACACCTTC
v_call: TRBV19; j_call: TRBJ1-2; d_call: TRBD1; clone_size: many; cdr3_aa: CASSAPDRGMVYTF; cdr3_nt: TGTGCCAGTAGTGCACCGGACAGGGGAATGGTTTACACCTTC
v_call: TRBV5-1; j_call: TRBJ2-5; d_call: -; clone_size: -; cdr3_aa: CASSLNIGVVETQYF; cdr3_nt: TGCGCCAGCAGCTTGAACATTGGGGTAGTAGAAACCCAGTACTTC
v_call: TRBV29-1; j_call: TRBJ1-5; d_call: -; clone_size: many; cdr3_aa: CSVEDEGQPQHF; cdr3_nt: TGCAGCGTTGAAGATGAGGGACAACCCCAGCATTTT
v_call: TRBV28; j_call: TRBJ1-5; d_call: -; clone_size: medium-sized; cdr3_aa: CASSPREYYSNQPQHF; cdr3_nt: TGTGCCAGCAGTCCCAGGGAGTACTATAGCAATCAGCCCCAGCATTTT
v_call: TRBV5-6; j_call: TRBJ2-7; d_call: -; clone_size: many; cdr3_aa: CASSLEGHRAGGGEQYF; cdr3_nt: TGTGCCAGCAGCTTGGAAGGGCACAGGGCCGGGGGTGGCGAGCAGTACTTC
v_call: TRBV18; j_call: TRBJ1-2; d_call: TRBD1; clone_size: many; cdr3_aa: CASSRQGDYGYTF; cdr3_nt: TGTGCCAGCTCACGACAGGGGGACTATGGCTACACCTTC
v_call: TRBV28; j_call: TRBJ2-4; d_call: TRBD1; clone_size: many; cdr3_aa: CASRFRDRPIQYF; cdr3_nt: TGTGCCAGCAGATTTAGGGACAGACCCATTCAGTACTTC
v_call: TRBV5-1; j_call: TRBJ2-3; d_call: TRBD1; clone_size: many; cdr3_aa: CASSSGQGTFQDTQYF; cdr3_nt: TGCGCCAGCAGCTCCGGACAGGGGACTTTTCAAGATACGCAGTATTTT
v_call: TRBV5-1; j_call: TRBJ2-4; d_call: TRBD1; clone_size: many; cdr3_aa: CASSWDRGDIQYF; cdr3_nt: TGCGCCAGCAGCTGGGACAGGGGTGACATTCAGTACTTC
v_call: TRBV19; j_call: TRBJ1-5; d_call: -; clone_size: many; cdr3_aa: CASSQMMQPQHF; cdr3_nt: TGTGCCAGTAGTCAGATGATGCAGCCCCAGCATTTT
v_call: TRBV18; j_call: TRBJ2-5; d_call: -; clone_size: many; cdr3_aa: CASSPRKGETQYF; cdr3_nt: TGTGCCAGCTCACCCCGGAAGGGGGAGACCCAGTACTTC
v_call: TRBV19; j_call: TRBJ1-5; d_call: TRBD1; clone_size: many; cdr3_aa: CASSTRPGQGPYQPQHF; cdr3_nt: TGTGCCAGTAGCACTCGACCGGGACAGGGTCCCTATCAGCCCCAGCATTTT
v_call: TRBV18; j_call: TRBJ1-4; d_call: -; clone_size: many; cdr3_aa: CASSPFDRLVEKLFF; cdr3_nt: TGTGCCAGCTCACCATTTGACAGGCTTGTCGAAAAACTGTTTTTT
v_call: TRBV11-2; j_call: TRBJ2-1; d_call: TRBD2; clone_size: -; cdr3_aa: CASSHKVGGWNEQFF; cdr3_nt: TGTGCCAGCAGCCATAAGGTGGGGGGGTGGAATGAGCAGTTCTTC
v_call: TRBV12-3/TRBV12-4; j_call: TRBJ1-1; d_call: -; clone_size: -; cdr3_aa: CATSLRSLPEAFF; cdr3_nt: TGTGCCACCAGTTTAAGAAGCCTGCCTGAAGCTTTCTTT
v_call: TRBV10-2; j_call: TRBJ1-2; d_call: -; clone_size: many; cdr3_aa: CASTLGTANGYTF; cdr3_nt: TGCGCCAGCACCCTAGGGACGGCAAATGGCTACACCTTC
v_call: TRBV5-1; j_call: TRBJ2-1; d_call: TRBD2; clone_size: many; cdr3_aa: CASSSGLAGDEQFF; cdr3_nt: TGCGCCAGCAGCTCCGGACTAGCGGGGGATGAGCAGTTCTTC
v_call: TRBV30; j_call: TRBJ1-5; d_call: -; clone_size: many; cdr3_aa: CAWSVEWGSNQPQHF; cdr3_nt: TGTGCCTGGAGTGTTGAGTGGGGGAGCAATCAGCCCCAGCATTTT
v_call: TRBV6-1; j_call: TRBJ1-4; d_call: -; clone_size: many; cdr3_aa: CASRQVEKLFF; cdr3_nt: TGTGCTAGCAGACAGGTAGAAAAACTGTTTTTT
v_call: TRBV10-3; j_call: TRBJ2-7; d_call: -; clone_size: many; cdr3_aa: CAISGDRSSYEQYF; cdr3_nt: TGTGCCATCAGTGGAGACAGGAGCTCCTACGAGCAGTACTTC
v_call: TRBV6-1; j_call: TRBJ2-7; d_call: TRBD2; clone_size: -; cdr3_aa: CASSDRGGPYEQYF; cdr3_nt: TGCGCCAGCAGTGACCGCGGGGGGCCCTACGAGCAGTACTTC
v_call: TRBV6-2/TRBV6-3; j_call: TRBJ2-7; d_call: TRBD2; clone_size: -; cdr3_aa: CASSPKGGPYEQYF; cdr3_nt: TGTGCCAGCAGTCCAAAGGGAGGGCCCTACGAGCAGTACTTC
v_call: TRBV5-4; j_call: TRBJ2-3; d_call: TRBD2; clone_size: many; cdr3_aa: CASSLALAGGDDTQYF; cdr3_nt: TGTGCCAGCAGCTTGGCCCTTGCGGGGGGGGATGATACGCAGTATTTT
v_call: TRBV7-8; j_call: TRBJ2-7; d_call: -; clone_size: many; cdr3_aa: CASSLGAGEFYEQYF; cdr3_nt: TGTGCCAGCAGCTTAGGGGCAGGGGAGTTCTACGAGCAGTACTTC
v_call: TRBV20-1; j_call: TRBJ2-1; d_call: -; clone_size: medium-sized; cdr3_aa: CSATGTVNNEQFF; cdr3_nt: TGCAGTGCTACCGGGACTGTCAACAATGAGCAGTTCTTC
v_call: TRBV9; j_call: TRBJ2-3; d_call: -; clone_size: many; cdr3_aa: CASSVGVATDTQYF; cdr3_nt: TGTGCCAGCAGCGTGGGGGTAGCGACAGATACGCAGTATTTT
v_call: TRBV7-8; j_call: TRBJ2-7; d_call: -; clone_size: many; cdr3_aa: CASSSQLDYEQYF; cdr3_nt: TGTGCCAGCAGCTCGCAGCTAGACTACGAGCAGTACTTC
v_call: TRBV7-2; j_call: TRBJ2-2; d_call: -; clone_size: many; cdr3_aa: CASSLDLGDTGELFF; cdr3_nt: TGTGCCAGCAGCTTAGACTTAGGGGATACCGGGGAGCTGTTTTTT
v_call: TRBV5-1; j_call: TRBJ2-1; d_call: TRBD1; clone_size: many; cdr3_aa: CASSSSFTQGNEQFF; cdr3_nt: TGCGCCAGCAGTTCATCATTCACACAGGGGAATGAGCAGTTCTTC
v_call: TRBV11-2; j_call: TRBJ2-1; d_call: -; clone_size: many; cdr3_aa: CASSPQLESSEQFF; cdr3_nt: TGTGCCAGCAGCCCGCAACTGGAGAGCAGTGAGCAGTTCTTC
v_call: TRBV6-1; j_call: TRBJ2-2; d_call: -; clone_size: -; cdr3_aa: CASRAGTHTGELFF; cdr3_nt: TGTGCCAGCAGGGCCGGGACACACACCGGGGAGCTGTTTTTT
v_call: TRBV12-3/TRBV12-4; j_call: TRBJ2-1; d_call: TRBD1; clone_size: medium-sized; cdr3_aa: CASSIDRGLNEQFF; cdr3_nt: TGTGCCAGCAGTATCGACAGGGGGCTAAATGAGCAGTTCTTC
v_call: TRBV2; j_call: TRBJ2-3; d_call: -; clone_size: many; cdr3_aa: CASSVTWRADTQYF; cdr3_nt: TGTGCCAGCAGTGTAACGTGGAGGGCAGATACGCAGTATTTT
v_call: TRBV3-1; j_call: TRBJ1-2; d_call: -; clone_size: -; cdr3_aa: CASSQRSGYTF; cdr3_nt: TGTGCCAGCAGCCAGCGATCGGGCTACACCTTC
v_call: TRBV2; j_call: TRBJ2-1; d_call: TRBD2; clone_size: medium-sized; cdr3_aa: CASSEERDVRQFF; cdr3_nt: TGTGCCAGCAGTGAGGAGCGGGACGTACGCCAGTTCTTC